Presented here are 21 T cell receptor beta chains from one specimen sequenced in a study of patients and donors after allogeneic stem cell transplantation. From the RT-PCR reads, TCRdb called clonotypes with MiXCR, one entry per CDR3 protein. The table lists 100,000 to 130,000 distinct CDR3 sequences, around 38% of them singletons. Sequencing was done on a sample of blood, either unsorted or a sorted T cell fraction (not recorded which). All receptors come from a human donor who was either an allogeneic HSCT recipient or a stem cell or donor lymphocyte infusion donor (not recorded which). It is not recorded whose cells these are; they may come from a transplant donor.

The sample holds many counts of this clonotype. The CDR3 sequence is CASSYSKWVRRNYGYTF. CDR3 nucleotides: TGTGCCAGCAGTTACTCGAAATGGGTCAGGCGGAACTATGGCTACACCTTC. The gene calls are TRBV6-2 or TRBV6-3 and TRBJ1-2, with D hard to call. Germline V gene lookup returns CDR1 MNHEY and CDR2 SVGEGT. The CDR3 contains 17 residues. The ends were cut back, 0 bases at V and 2 bases at J, with 16 bases in the middle.

Only a few counts were recorded for this clonotype. This rearrangement joins TRBV7-9 to TRBJ1-2, with 8 positions matching TRBD1. CDR3 length: 17 residues. Germline V gene lookup returns CDR1 SEHNR and CDR2 FQNEAQ (reference sequence). V was clipped by 6 bases and J by 1 base; unmatched bases: 13. This chain's CDR3 is CASRAGTGHHDNYGYTF. CDR3 sequence (DNA): TGTGCCAGCAGAGCCGGGACAGGACACCACGATAACTATGGCTACACCTTC.

The chain is built from TRBV29-1 and TRBJ2-5; tentatively, D is TRBD1 (7 bases). The length of the CDR3 is 14 residues. V was trimmed by 3 bases and J by 6 bases, leaving 17 bases between them. From germline, CDR1 is SQVTM and CDR2 ANQGSEA. The CDR3 nucleotides read TGCAGCGTTGAGGTTGGGACAGCGGGTAAGACCCAGTACTTC. It is translated as CSVEVGTAGKTQYF.

The chain employs TRBV6-5 and TRBJ2-7; 11 nucleotides line up with TRBD2. V lost 5 bases to trimming and J lost 2 bases; unmatched junction nucleotides: 8. The CDR3 covers 16 residues. Germline V lookup: CDR1 MNHEY, CDR2 SVGAGI. CDR3 nucleotide sequence: TGTGCCAGCAGTGGGACCGGGACTAGCGGCACCTACGAGCAGTACTTC. This translates into CASSGTGTSGTYEQYF.

The rearrangement uses TRBV3-1 and TRBJ2-1; D is undetermined. The V end was cut by 5 bases, the J end by 4 bases, with 6 bases between. Germline V lookup: CDR1 LGHDT, CDR2 YNNKEL (reference sequence). CDR3 length equals 12 residues. The chain's CDR3 is CASSNRYNEQFF. CDR3 nucleotides: TGTGCCAGCAGCAACCGATACAATGAGCAGTTCTTC.

This clonotype has only a few counts. The rearrangement links TRBV12-3 or TRBV12-4 to TRBJ1-1; D not certain. This CDR3 spans 11 amino acids. Trimming removed 7 bases from V and 3 bases from J, with 6 bases in between. The DNA for the CDR3 is TGTGCCAGCACAACAGACACTGAAGCTTTCTTT. Translation: CASTTDTEAFF.

This clonotype was counted a few times. This chain links TRBV12-3 or TRBV12-4 with TRBJ1-1; D is perhaps TRBD1 (5 bases). Trimming took 7 bases from V and 0 from J, leaving 12 bases between them. This CDR3 contains 14 residues. The CDR3 DNA is TGTGCCAGCACCATGGGACGCCTGAACACTGAAGCTTTCTTT. Protein sequence: CASTMGRLNTEAFF.

This clonotype appeared a single time. The J gene is TRBJ2-5, the V gene TRBV5-5; 9 nucleotides line up with TRBD2. Unmatched junction bases numbered 10, after V lost 0 bases and J lost 4 bases. This CDR3 is built from 17 residues. Germline V lookup: CDR1 SGHKS, CDR2 YYEKEE (reference sequence). The CDR3 reads CASSLEPVSGSRETQYF. In DNA form, the CDR3 reads TGTGCCAGCAGCTTGGAACCTGTTAGCGGGAGTAGAGAGACCCAGTACTTC. Full variable domain (remainder filled in from reference TRBV5-5 and TRBJ2-5): DAGVTQSPTHLIKTRGQQVTLRCSPISGHKSVSWYQQVLGQGPQFIFQYYEKEERGRGNFPDRFSARQFPNYSSELNVNALLLGDSALYLCASSLEPVSGSRETQYFGPGTRLLVL.

The CDR3 nucleotides are TGCAGCGTAACGGACTATTACGAGCAGTACTTC. This codes for CSVTDYYEQYF. The V and J genes are TRBV29-1 and TRBJ2-7; D possibly corresponds to TRBD2 (6 bases). Germline CDR1 reads SQVTM; CDR2 reads ANQGSEA. The CDR3 spans 11 residues. Trimming pared 6 bases from V and 4 bases from J, leaving 10 bases between.

This clonotype was detected many times. The chain employs TRBV20-1 and TRBJ2-1, with 14 positions matching TRBD2. Germline CDR1 is DFQATT and CDR2 is SNEGSKA (reference sequence). The CDR3 is made up of 15 amino acids. V was pared by 0 bases and J by 9 bases, with 4 bases of the junction left unmatched. CDR3 nucleotides: TGCAGTGCTAGAGATGGGACTAGCGGGAGTGGTGAGCAGTTCTTC. Translation: CSARDGTSGSGEQFF.

The chain uses TRBV20-1 and TRBJ1-1; 7 bases are a match to TRBD1. Trimming removed 0 bases from V and 4 bases from J; junction bases left unmatched: 8. CDR1 is DFQATT and CDR2 is SNEGSKA in the germline V gene (reference sequence). This CDR3 has 15 residues. DNA for the CDR3: TGCAGTGCTAGAGAGACAGGGAGGGGAGGCACTGAAGCTTTCTTT. Translated: CSARETGRGGTEAFF.

This clonotype was seen a few times. This sequence joins TRBV3-1 and TRBJ2-1; TRBD1 matches 10 bases. After removal of 4 bases from V and 6 bases from J, the junction contained 3 bases not matched to a gene. Germline CDR1 reads LGHDT; CDR2 reads YNNKEL (reference sequence). The length of the CDR3 is 14 residues. CDR3 region: CASSRQGAGNEQFF. CDR3 in DNA: TGTGCCAGCAGCCGACAGGGGGCAGGCAATGAGCAGTTCTTC.

The chain combines TRBV30 with TRBJ1-6; D gene ambiguous. This CDR3 comprises 13 residues. Germline CDR1 is GTSNPN and CDR2 is SVGIG (reference sequence). The ends were cut back, 4 bases at V and 4 bases at J, with 8 bases in the middle. The CDR3 here is CAWTSSYNSPLHF. As DNA, the CDR3 is TGTGCCTGGACAAGCAGTTATAATTCACCCCTCCACTTT.

The count of this clonotype is one. This rearrangement joins TRBV7-2 to TRBJ1-6, with 7 positions matching TRBD1. V gave up 3 bases and J gave up 7 bases; unmatched junction bases: 3. The CDR3 length is 14 residues. CDR1 is SGHTA and CDR2 is FQGNSA in the germline V gene. This chain's CDR3 is CASSFPRGNSPLHF. The CDR3, as DNA: TGTGCCAGCAGCTTCCCCAGGGGGAATTCACCCCTCCACTTT. Supplemented by reference TRBV7-2 and TRBJ1-6, the full variable domain reads GAGVSQSPSNKVTEKGKDVELRCDPISGHTALYWYRQSLGQGLEFLIYFQGNSAPDKSGLPSDRFSAERTGGSVSTLTIQRTQQEDSAVYLCASSFPRGNSPLHFGNGTRLTVT.

This chain uses TRBV15 with TRBJ2-5, with D uncertain. From germline, CDR1 is LNHNV and CDR2 YYDKDF (reference sequence). Trimming stripped 5 bases from V and 1 base from J, with 8 bases between. The CDR3 spans 13 residues. CDR3 sequence reads: CATSLAVQETQYF. DNA for the CDR3: TGTGCCACCAGCCTCGCGGTCCAAGAGACCCAGTACTTC.

The chain joins TRBV7-9 to TRBJ2-2; D is unresolved. The CDR3 totals 18 residues. V lost 3 bases and J 4 bases, leaving 21 bases between the germline ends. The germline gives CDR1 SEHNR, CDR2 FQNEAQ (reference sequence). Here the CDR3 DNA reads TGTGCCAGCAGCTTCACCCCCTCTAGAACTTGGGGCACCGGGGAGCTGTTTTTT. It translates to CASSFTPSRTWGTGELFF.

The rearrangement joins TRBV12-3 or TRBV12-4 to TRBJ2-4, with D uncertain. Trimming pared 3 bases from V and 5 bases from J, leaving 2 bases between. The CDR3 contains 11 residues. The CDR3 sequence: CASSFQNIQYF. Written as DNA, the CDR3 is TGTGCCAGCAGTTTCCAAAACATTCAGTACTTC.

V and J are TRBV9 and TRBJ2-1; D gene uncertain. Germline CDR1 and CDR2: SGDLS and YYNGEE. This CDR3 region has 12 residues. V was cut by 0 bases and J by 10 bases, with 8 bases left in between. CDR3 in amino acids: CASSVVHSEQFF. The CDR3 nucleotides read TGTGCCAGCAGCGTAGTTCATTCGGAGCAGTTCTTC.

The chain employs TRBV7-9 and TRBJ2-5, with unresolved D. CDR3 length equals 13 residues. The germline V and J ends were trimmed by 5 bases and 3 bases, with 10 bases remaining between them. Germline values: CDR1 SEHNR, CDR2 FQNEAQ (reference sequence). The CDR3 bases are TGTGCCAGCAGCCGAACGCTCGAAGAGACCCAGTACTTC. Its translation: CASSRTLEETQYF.

This clonotype was recorded a few times. Relative to the germline gene, one junction end is altered; a read error may explain this. The chain recombines TRBV10-3 with TRBJ2-6; D remains ambiguous. The CDR3 is 13 residues long. Germline values: CDR1 ENHRY, CDR2 SYGVKD. CDR3 bases: TGTGTCATCATGGGCACTGGGGCCAACGTCCTGACTTTC. Translated: CVIMGTGANVLTF.

There are a few counts of this clonotype. V is TRBV20-1 and J is TRBJ1-2; D is unclear. Per germline, CDR1 DFQATT and CDR2 SNEGSKA (reference sequence). CDR3 size: 12 residues. The ends were cut back, 6 bases at V and 4 bases at J, with 12 bases in the middle. The CDR3 loop reads CSAAPVGYGYTF. The CDR3 region has the DNA TGCAGTGCCGCCCCGGTTGGCTATGGCTACACCTTC.